This TCR beta chain was observed in a study of cytomegalovirus exposure and HLA in healthy donors. TCRdb's table, derived via immunoSEQ multiplex PCR, lists solely in-frame clones and lacks some. The sample consists of 90,000 to 140,000 clones, 70% to 90% of them appearing once. The CDR3 extends over 14 amino acids. Germline V lookup: CDR1 MGHDK, CDR2 SYGVNS. Trimming cost V 5 bases and J 0 bases, with 11 bases left between them. The V and J genes are TRBV25-1 and TRBJ2-7; possibly TRBD1 for D (6 bases). This clonotype originated in a woman under 30 in good health and CMV-seropositive. The sample was PBMCs. The CDR3 spells CASSQTGSSYEQYF. CDR3 nucleotide sequence: TGTGCCAGCAGTCAAACAGGGTCCTCCTACGAGCAGTACTTC.